This TCR beta chain was sequenced for a study of PD-L1 blockade in urothelial cancer (dated by TCRdb to about 2017). About the study as a whole: Every patient began therapy in the mid-2010s and was given atezolizumab 1,200 mg intravenously every 3 weeks. Patients had an ECOG performance status of 0 or 1 and had received between 0 and 3 prior chemotherapy regimens. A median of around 150,000 T cells and approximately 83,000 unique TCRs was obtained from blood samples, and a median clonality of about 0.08 was observed. Some 30 patients had pretreatment blood TCR-seq, roughly 25 had at least one posttreatment blood collection, and roughly 25 had tumor TCR-seq. Blood samples were analyzed at two time points: 3 weeks after treatment start (second dose) and 6 weeks after treatment start. Pretreatment tumor samples and matched peripheral blood, collected serially before and after atezolizumab treatment, underwent TCR sequencing. Durable clinical benefit meant progression-free survival longer than 6 months, and TCR features were also tested against progression-free and overall survival. About 85% of the roughly 29 patients were males with bladder-origin urothelial cancer, and about 65% of the roughly 30 reported a prior smoking history. Somatic, immune and clinical correlates of response to PD-L1 blockade with atezolizumab in urothelial cancer were the focus of an exploratory multi-omic analysis. In the same patients, whole exome sequencing and RNA sequencing of pretreatment tumors were performed in addition to TCR sequencing. Durable clinical benefit was achieved by nine patients but not by the remaining 20. Paper-wide results and their limitations: Small sample size (n ≈ 29) and many exploratory analyses mean the results are intended to be hypothesis-generating. A pretreatment peripheral blood TCR clonality below the median was linked to improved progression-free and overall survival. At 3 weeks after the start of treatment, tumor-associated TCR clones in peripheral blood had expanded more in patients with durable benefit (n of about 20, p = 0.022).

The cohort comprised 25 to 30 patients with locally advanced or metastatic urothelial carcinoma treated at Memorial Sloan Kettering on a trial protocol. Peripheral blood mononuclear cells were collected from each patient pretreatment and during treatment, giving between 1 and 8 total time points per patient. The Qiagen DNeasy Blood extraction kit was used to purify genomic DNA from total PBMCs and from tumor samples. PBMCs were collected pretreatment and during treatment, and were isolated and stored as previously described. From the cysteine through the phenylalanine, the CDR3 covers 14 amino acids. CDR3 DNA is the only sequence kept; it has 42 bases, read in frame from the first base. Germline trimming: 5 bases from V, 4 bases from J; junction bases outside gene matches: 6. CDR1 and CDR2, looked up from the germline V gene (reference sequence), are LNHDA and SQIVND. Synthetic TCR analog templates were spiked into each PCR to estimate absolute template abundance from read counts. The immunoSEQ assay used bias-controlled V and J gene primers to amplify TCRbeta CDR3 regions from genomic DNA. Rearranged TCRbeta segments were sequenced at approximately 20X coverage. The paper's processing steps were these. Sequencing errors were corrected by clustering and CDR3s were annotated against IMGT to assign V, D and J genes. Only productive TCRbeta rearrangements were used in downstream analyses, excluding out-of-frame or stop-codon sequences. Clonality was computed as one minus Shannon entropy normalized by the log of the number of unique productive sequences. Fisher's exact test with Benjamini-Hochberg correction, at a threshold of adjusted p below 0.01, was used to find clones that differed between time points or between blood and tumor. In its TCRdb copy, this immuneACCESS table keeps in-frame sequences only and misses some clones. Where compared with another copy, unresolved V genes explain less than half of these, and the others have no known cause. V, J and clone size are those of that table, while D and trimming were read from the DNA. In all, the sample holds about 70,000 clones, and about 85% of those were seen once. The ten largest make up approximately 4.7% of the sample.

As concerns this clone: The target of this receptor is not known. It has no much larger one-base neighbor in the sample; base qualities were not kept. Other DNA sequences in the same sample also yield this CDR3.

The material sequenced was PBMCs, taken around atezolizumab (anti-PD-L1) treatment. The chain couples TRBV19 to TRBJ2-7; TRBD1 fits 9 bases in the junction. The TCR sequence derives from a man in his 70s with urothelial cancer. In nucleotide form, the sequence is TGTGCCAGTAGTCCGGGACAGGGACCTTACGAGCAGTACTTC. Translation gives CASSPGQGPYEQYF. Reference TRBV19 and TRBJ2-7 genes cover what lies past the CDR3, so the full variable domain is DGGITQSPKYLFRKEGQNVTLSCEQNLNHDAMYWYRQDPGQGLRLIYYSQIVNDFQKGDIAEGYSVSREKKESFPLTVTSAQKNPTAFYLCASSPGQGPYEQYFGPGTRLTVT.